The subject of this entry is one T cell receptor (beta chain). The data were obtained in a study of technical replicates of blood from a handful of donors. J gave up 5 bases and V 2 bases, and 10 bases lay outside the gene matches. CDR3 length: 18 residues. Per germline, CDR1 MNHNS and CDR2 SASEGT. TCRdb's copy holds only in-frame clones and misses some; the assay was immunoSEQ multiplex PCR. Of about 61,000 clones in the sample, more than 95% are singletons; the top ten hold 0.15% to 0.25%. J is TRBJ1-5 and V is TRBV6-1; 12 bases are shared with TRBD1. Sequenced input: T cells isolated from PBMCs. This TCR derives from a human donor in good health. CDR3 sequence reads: CASSERLIGTGGYQPQHF. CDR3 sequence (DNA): TGTGCCAGCAGTGAACGGTTAATAGGGACAGGGGGCTATCAGCCCCAGCATTTT.